This entry is about one T cell receptor beta chain. Its antigen is currently unknown. Only in-frame clones appear in the TCRdb table, and some are missing; sequencing was by immunoSEQ multiplex PCR. Of roughly 34,000 clones in the sample, 80% to 95% are singletons; the top ten hold 5.1%. This record comes from a study of a mutant IDH1 vaccine in newly diagnosed glioma. The V end was cut by 5 bases, the J end by 5 bases, with 9 bases between. This CDR3 is 12 amino acids long. CDR1 and CDR2 from the germline V gene are MNHEY and SVGAGI. Study-wide results and caveats: Vaccination induced immune responses in approximately 93% of patients.

Indicated time point: week 47, end of study. A single vaccine dose contained 300 ug of mutant IDH1 20-mer peptide, and topical imiquimod was used with it. This receptor was identified in a woman aged 40 to 50 with glioma. The sequenced sample was PBMCs, obtained from a glioma patient whose treatment included an IDH1 peptide vaccine. This chain uses TRBV6-5 with TRBJ1-2; D may be TRBD1 (5 bases). The DNA for the CDR3 is TGTGCCAGCAGTAAATCAGGGTATGGCTACACCTTC. Translating it yields CASSKSGYGYTF.